Presented here are 24 T cell receptor beta chains from one specimen sequenced in a study of T cells in severe cutaneous drug reactions. TCR subtype-specific primers in iRepertoire multiplex PCR prepared libraries for bulk and single-cell sequencing. Using the multiplex PCR reads, TCRdb records one entry per CDR3 protein without DNA. The sample table sets out some 7,600 distinct CDR3 sequences. The patients sequenced had a carbamazepine-induced Stevens-Johnson syndrome or toxic epidermal necrolysis reaction. The sequenced sample consisted of cells from a skin blister. These receptors came from a human donor with a severe cutaneous adverse drug reaction.

The chain carries TRBV5-1 and TRBJ1-3; TCRdb's D call of TRBD1 is untestable without DNA. Germline CDR1 SGHRS, CDR2 YFSETQ. The CDR3 length is 17 residues. The CDR3: CASSPGGGGGAGNTIYF.

The V call is TRBV20-1, the J call TRBJ2-1; with no DNA, the TCRdb D assignment of TRBD2 cannot be verified. CDR3 length: 16 residues. Germline assignment: CDR1 DFQATT and CDR2 SNEGSKA (reference sequence). CDR3 in amino acids: CSASAYHGSSSDEQFF.

This chain joins TRBV12-3 or TRBV12-4 and TRBJ2-2; the D gene TCRdb calls, TRBD2, cannot be checked with no DNA. The CDR3 is made up of 17 amino acids. This chain's CDR3 is CASSFSGRALNTGELFF.

The V call is TRBV5-1, the J call TRBJ1-6; no DNA is available, so the TRBD1 call from TCRdb remains unchecked. There are 17 residues in the CDR3. Germline CDR1 and CDR2: SGHRS and YFSETQ. CDR3 region: CASSLDLPGDHNSPLHF.

V usage is TRBV7-2 and J usage is TRBJ2-7; lacking DNA, the TRBD2 call made by TCRdb goes unchecked. CDR3 length: 18 residues. The germline CDR1 and CDR2 sequences are SGHTA and FQGNSA. The CDR3 sequence: CASSLAGSGRAGWGEQYF.

This chain joins TRBV27 and TRBJ2-7; TCRdb's D gene call, TRBD1, goes unchecked for lack of DNA. Germline V CDR1 and CDR2: MNHEY, SMNVEV (reference sequence). The CDR3 loop spans 14 amino acids. This CDR3 is CASTSLGQSYEQYF.

CDR3 sequence reads: CASSPLLADPRDTQYF. The J gene is TRBJ2-3, the V gene TRBV27; the D call of TRBD2 rests on TCRdb alone, since no DNA is present to check it. Germline loops: CDR1 MNHEY, CDR2 SMNVEV (reference sequence). This CDR3 comprises 16 residues.

The CDR3 here is CASTAGGITDTQYF. V usage is TRBV5-6 and J usage is TRBJ2-3; TCRdb lists TRBD2, though no DNA is available to test this call. CDR1 SGHDT and CDR2 YYEEEE come from the germline V gene. This CDR3 has 14 amino acids.

This sequence joins TRBV29-1 and TRBJ1-1; TCRdb outputs TRBD1, but without DNA this stays unchecked. The CDR3 consists of 13 residues. The germline gives CDR1 SQVTM, CDR2 ANQGSEA. CDR3 residues: CSAFGGAHTEAFF.

The J gene is TRBJ2-7, the V gene TRBV7-2; the D call of TRBD1 rests on TCRdb alone, since no DNA is present to check it. The germline V gene has CDR1 SGHTA and CDR2 FQGNSA. This CDR3 spans 17 amino acids. CDR3 region: CASSLDDRRLTGYEQYF.

The rearrangement links TRBV20-1 to TRBJ2-7; TCRdb's D gene call, TRBD1, goes unchecked for lack of DNA. The CDR3 totals 14 residues. Germline CDR1 DFQATT, CDR2 SNEGSKA (reference sequence). CDR3: CSARDLGGAYEQYF.

V is TRBV6-5 and J is TRBJ2-5. CDR3 length equals 14 residues. Germline assignment: CDR1 MNHEY and CDR2 SVGAGI. The CDR3: CASSLWAAQETQYF.

The chain couples TRBV5-4 to TRBJ2-1; the TCRdb D gene call, TRBD1, has no DNA to confirm it. Germline lookup yields CDR1 SGHNT and CDR2 YYREEE (reference sequence). This CDR3 spans 15 amino acids. CDR3 amino acids: CASSSDRGSPNEQFF.

The chain joins TRBV4-1 to TRBJ1-5. CDR1 and CDR2 from the germline V gene are MGHRA and YSYEKL. This CDR3 has 14 residues. The CDR3: CASSQVVGNQPQHF.

The chain joins TRBV5-6 to TRBJ1-1; the TCRdb call, TRBD1, lacks DNA for checking. Germline CDR1 and CDR2: SGHDT and YYEEEE. This CDR3 is 14 amino acids long. This CDR3 is CASQTQGSGTEAFF.

The rearrangement joins TRBV7-2 to TRBJ2-3. Germline lookup yields CDR1 SGHTA and CDR2 FQGNSA. The CDR3 totals 14 residues. The CDR3 loop reads CASKLAEATDTQYF.

The rearrangement links TRBV13 to TRBJ2-5. This CDR3 is built from 11 residues. The V gene's germline CDR1 is PRHDT and CDR2 FYEKMQ (reference sequence). The CDR3 sequence is CASSFQETQYF.

In terms of frequency, this clonotype is medium-sized. V usage is TRBV30 and J usage is TRBJ2-2. The CDR3 consists of 14 residues. Germline V gene lookup returns CDR1 GTSNPN and CDR2 SVGIG (reference sequence). The CDR3 sequence: CAWNLAAWTGELFF.

Measured by frequency, this clonotype is medium-sized. The rearrangement links TRBV6-2 or TRBV6-3 to TRBJ2-1; absent DNA, TCRdb's TRBD1 call cannot be checked. Germline values: CDR1 MNHEY, CDR2 SVGEGT. CDR3 length: 14 residues. This chain's CDR3 is CASSLDRGYNEQFF.

The rearrangement joins TRBV20-1 to TRBJ2-1. Germline V gene lookup returns CDR1 DFQATT and CDR2 SNEGSKA (reference sequence). The CDR3 is 13 amino acids. The CDR3 loop is CSADSRLYYEQFF.

By frequency, this clonotype is medium-sized (0.01 to 0.1%). The gene calls are TRBV9 and TRBJ2-7; there is no DNA to check the TCRdb D call of TRBD1. The CDR3 has 14 amino acids. The germline gives CDR1 SGDLS, CDR2 YYNGEE. CDR3 loop: CASSVAQGGYEQYF.

V is TRBV20-1 and J is TRBJ1-2. The CDR3 runs to 11 residues. Germline-derived CDR1 and CDR2 are DFQATT and SNEGSKA (reference sequence). The CDR3 region is CSAPKRDGYTF.

The chain employs TRBV7-8 and TRBJ2-7; TCRdb calls TRBD1, which cannot be checked without DNA. Germline V gene lookup returns CDR1 SGHVS and CDR2 FQNEAQ. There are 12 residues in the CDR3. CDR3 loop: CASSFDDRVADF.

According to its frequency, this clonotype is medium-sized (0.01 to 0.1%). The chain is built from TRBV9 and TRBJ2-7. CDR1 is SGDLS, CDR2 YYNGEE, per germline. The CDR3 covers 15 residues. The CDR3 region is CASSVGPQIEYEQYF.